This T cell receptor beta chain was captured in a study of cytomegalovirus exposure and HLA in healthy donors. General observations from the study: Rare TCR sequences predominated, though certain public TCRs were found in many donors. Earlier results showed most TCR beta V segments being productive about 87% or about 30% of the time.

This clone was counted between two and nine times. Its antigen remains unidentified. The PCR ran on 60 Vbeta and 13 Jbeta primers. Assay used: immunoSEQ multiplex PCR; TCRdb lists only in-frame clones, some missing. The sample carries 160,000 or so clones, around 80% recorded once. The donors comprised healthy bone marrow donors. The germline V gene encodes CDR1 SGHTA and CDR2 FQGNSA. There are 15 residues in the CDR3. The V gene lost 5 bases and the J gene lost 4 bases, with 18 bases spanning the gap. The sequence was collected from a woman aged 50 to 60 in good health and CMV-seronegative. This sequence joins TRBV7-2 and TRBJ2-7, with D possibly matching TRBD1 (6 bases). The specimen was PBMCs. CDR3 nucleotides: TGTGCCAGCAGCATCGGGACAAGGGTCGAGTACGAGCAGTACTTC. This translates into CASSIGTRVEYEQYF. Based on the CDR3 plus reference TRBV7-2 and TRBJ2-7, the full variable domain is GAGVSQSPSNKVTEKGKDVELRCDPISGHTALYWYRQSLGQGLEFLIYFQGNSAPDKSGLPSDRFSAERTGGSVSTLTIQRTQQEDSAVYLCASSIGTRVEYEQYFGPGTRLTVT.